This T cell receptor (beta chain) was sequenced in a study of spatial heterogeneity in lung cancer. The wider study: Consistently, beta-chain sequences turned up in larger numbers than alpha-chain sequences did.

Time point indicated: sample taken at primary tumor resection. Donors were 55 to 75 untreated early-stage non-small cell lung cancer patients. Study results and limitations: Beta chains had an estimated 13% coverage of tumor T cells, and alpha chains had around 6.5%. Tumors with more nonsynonymous mutations had more expanded intratumoral alpha and beta TCRs. Ubiquitous and regional nonsynonymous mutations were each tracked by the matching count of ubiquitous or regional expanded TCRs.

TCRdb redid the calling of the 5' RACE reads with MiXCR, one entry per CDR3 protein. This table holds roughly 9,000 distinct CDR3 sequences, 5.5% to 7% found once. This CDR3 is built from 14 residues. The ends were cut back, 2 bases at V and 1 base at J, with 8 bases in the middle. Germline loops: CDR1 SGHVS, CDR2 FQNEAQ. Judged by abundance, this clonotype is medium-sized. Its specificity is not known. This beta chain is an off-target read within a library intended for alpha chains, so its frequency means little. Here the sequenced sample was lung tumor tissue, taken at surgery. V and J are TRBV7-8 and TRBJ1-1; D possibly corresponds to TRBD1 (5 bases). The receptor comes from a male donor with early-stage non-small cell lung cancer. The CDR3 nucleotides read TGTGCCAGCAGCTTAATGCAGGGGAACACTGAAGCTTTCTTT. Its translation: CASSLMQGNTEAFF.